This record concerns one TCR beta chain sequence. The antigen is unknown. With a much larger clone just one base away, this may be a read error. The entry originates in a study of CD8 T cells in ankylosing spondylitis. Overall study results and limits: Reported data indicate significant enrichment of disease-linked clones within matched ankylosing spondylitis synovial fluid. Seven or eight highly homologous variants formed a TCR beta motif that appeared characteristic of ankylosing spondylitis blood. Certain motif variants had earlier appeared in reactive arthritis synovial fluid and blood.

Researchers built TCR beta libraries using quantitative 5'-RACE with molecular barcodes. Using its own MiXCR run on the 5' RACE reads, TCRdb lists one record per CDR3 protein. The table records 39,000 or so distinct CDR3 sequences, over 9% of them present only once. V was pared by 0 bases and J by 3 bases, with 13 bases between. The CDR3 runs 16 residues. Looked up from germline, CDR1 is SGHVS and CDR2 is FQNEAQ. The sequenced material came from blood, either unsorted or a sorted T cell fraction (not recorded which). The V gene is TRBV7-8, the J gene TRBJ2-3, with D possibly being TRBD2 (6 bases). The TCR comes from a male donor with ankylosing spondylitis or in good health (not recorded which). The CDR3 region is CASSLACGKNTDTQYF. DNA of the CDR3: TGTGCCAGCAGCTTAGCCTGCGGGAAAAATACAGATACGCAGTATTTT. The full variable domain, its missing parts supplied by reference TRBV7-8 and TRBJ2-3, is GAGVSQSPRYKVAKRGQDVALRCDPISGHVSLFWYQQALGQGPEFLTYFQNEAQLDKSGLPSDRFFAERPEGSVSTLKIQRTQQEDSAVYLCASSLACGKNTDTQYFGPGTRLTVL.